This T cell receptor (beta chain) is from a study of T cell repertoires in cytomegalovirus infection. TCRdb used MiXCR to reprocess the reads, holding one entry per CDR3 protein. The sample yields roughly 570,000 distinct CDR3 sequences, around 40% seen once. For this clonotype: Its antigen remains unknown.

J gave up 5 bases and V 10 bases, and 18 bases lay outside the gene matches. Germline loops: CDR1 LNHDA, CDR2 SQIVND (reference sequence). The CDR3 is 18 residues long. This clonotype was sampled from a human donor in good health (CMV status not recorded). Some clones in this sample may be carry-over from other donors' samples. The specimen was cultured PBMCs, collected from culture after CMV antigen stimulation. The chain employs TRBV19 and TRBJ2-5; 14 bases match TRBD2. The CDR3, as DNA: TGTGCCACCACCCGCGGGACTAGCGGGAGTGGGAGGGGTGAGACCCAGTACTTC. Translated, it gives CATTRGTSGSGRGETQYF.